Below are 10 T cell receptor beta chains sequenced from a single sample in a study of blood T cell repertoires in COVID-19. Method: immunoSEQ multiplex PCR; TCRdb's copy keeps in-frame clones and lacks some. Seen here are about 170,000 clones, roughly 86% observed once, and the top ten hold roughly 3.4%. Sequenced: peripheral blood. These receptors were collected from a man aged 65-85 years with acute or convalescent COVID-19.

This clone was detected only a few times. The chain couples TRBV10-1 to TRBJ2-3; 15 bases fit TRBD2. Looked up from germline, CDR1 is WNHNN and CDR2 is SYGVQD (reference sequence). The V segment lost 5 bases and the J segment 7 bases; nucleotides outside the gene matches: 7. The CDR3 has 16 amino acids. The CDR3 sequence: CASSYPGLAGGYTQYF. The CDR3 nucleotides are TGCGCCAGCAGTTATCCGGGACTAGCGGGAGGATATACGCAGTATTTT.

The chain combines TRBV7-9 with TRBJ1-6; TRBD1 matches at 7 bases. The trim removed 4 bases at V and 3 bases at J, leaving 6 bases unmatched. The CDR3 runs to 16 residues. CDR1 SEHNR and CDR2 FQNEAQ come from the germline V gene (reference sequence). The CDR3 loop reads CASSSDRVGYNSPLHF. The CDR3 coding sequence is TGTGCCAGCAGCTCCGACAGGGTGGGCTATAATTCACCCCTCCACTTT. The variable domain in full, with the rest retrieved from reference TRBV7-9 and TRBJ1-6, is DTGVSQNPRHKITKRGQNVTFRCDPISEHNRLYWYRQTLGQGPEFLTYFQNEAQLEKSRLLSDRFSAERPKGSFSTLEIQRTEQGDSAMYLCASSSDRVGYNSPLHFGNGTRLTVT.

The chain couples TRBV4-2 to TRBJ1-6; 9 positions match TRBD1. V shed 1 base, J shed 7 bases, and the junction held 2 bases outside the gene matches. The CDR3 is 15 amino acids. The germline CDR1 and CDR2 sequences are LGHNA and YNFKEQ. The CDR3 is CASSQGGQGNSPLHF. The CDR3 nucleotides read TGTGCCAGCAGCCAAGGCGGACAGGGGAATTCACCCCTCCACTTT.

The J gene is TRBJ1-2, the V gene TRBV12-3 or TRBV12-4; the D is unclear. CDR3 length: 12 residues. V shed 7 bases and J shed 1 base, with 7 bases lying between them. The CDR3 region has the DNA TGTGCCAGCACCCTCGGTAACTATGGCTACACCTTC. Translating it yields CASTLGNYGYTF.

The chain links TRBV6-5 to TRBJ1-1; TRBD1 might be the D (6 bases). This CDR3 contains 13 residues. Trimming took off 6 bases at V and 6 bases at J, with 14 bases between the two ends. The germline gives CDR1 MNHEY, CDR2 SVGAGI. The CDR3 nucleotides are TGTGCCAGCAGGACTACAGGGTATCCTGAAGCTTTCTTT. Protein: CASRTTGYPEAFF.

The rearrangement joins TRBV5-5 to TRBJ1-5; D is perhaps TRBD1 (5 bases). V was shortened by 4 bases and J by 0 bases, with 11 bases between the two germline ends. The CDR3 is made up of 15 amino acids. Germline V gives CDR1 SGHKS, CDR2 YYEKEE (reference sequence). The CDR3, as DNA: TGTGCCAGCAGCCCCCGGGGGGATAGCAATCAGCCCCAGCATTTT. Encoded protein: CASSPRGDSNQPQHF.

The chain links TRBV2 to TRBJ2-3; maybe TRBD2 (6 bases). Germline loops: CDR1 SNHLY, CDR2 FYNNEI. V was cut by 3 bases and J by 2 bases, with 9 bases left in between. The CDR3 sequence is 14 residues long. CDR3: CASSEGTSTDTQYF. The CDR3 coding sequence is TGTGCCAGCAGTGAGGGGACTTCCACAGATACGCAGTATTTT.

In its sample, this clone was seen a few times. J is TRBJ2-7 and V is TRBV2; 8 nucleotides agree with TRBD1. V dropped 4 bases and J dropped 5; count of bases not matched to a gene: 7. This CDR3 contains 14 residues. Germline CDR1 is SNHLY and CDR2 is FYNNEI. CDR3 sequence reads: CASSVDRAVHEQYF. The CDR3 DNA reads as TGTGCCAGCAGTGTGGACAGGGCGGTACACGAGCAGTACTTC.

The chain has TRBV7-2 and TRBJ2-2; the match to TRBD2 covers 7 bases. V was clipped by 9 bases and J by 5 bases; unmatched bases: 6. Germline V gene data show CDR1 as SGHTA and CDR2 as FQGNSA. This CDR3 spans 13 amino acids. The CDR3 region is CASAAGRTGELFF. As DNA, the CDR3 is TGTGCCAGTGCAGCCGGGAGGACCGGGGAGCTGTTTTTT.

The chain employs TRBV24-1 and TRBJ1-2; TRBD1 is a possible D gene (5 bases). Germline CDR1 KGHDR, CDR2 SFDVKD. The ends were cut back, 2 bases at V and 4 bases at J, with 7 bases in the middle. The CDR3 loop spans 13 amino acids. The CDR3 DNA reads as TGTGCCACCAGTGATTGGGGCGGCTATGGCTACACCTTC. This gives the protein CATSDWGGYGYTF.